Reported below is one TCR beta chain. This sample was included in a study of T cell clonotyping in hematopoietic cell transplantation. Measured with immunoSEQ multiplex PCR; TCRdb has only the in-frame clones, and not every one. The sample contains roughly 15,000 clones, around three fifths of which appear only once. This TCR was recovered from a human donor who either received an allogeneic hematopoietic cell transplant for a myeloid malignancy or was a related donor (not recorded which). Some clones in this sample may be carry-over from other donors' samples. The sequenced sample was PBMCs.

The CDR3 DNA reads as TGCGCCAGCAGTGAGGATCTCGAGGCCCAGTACTTC. It translates to CASSEDLEAQYF. This chain connects TRBV10-2 to TRBJ2-5; the D is unclear. The ends were cut back, 2 bases at V and 9 bases at J, with 10 bases in the middle. The CDR3 covers 12 residues. CDR1 and CDR2 from the germline V gene are WSHSY and SAAADI.